The following is a T cell receptor beta chain sequence with its context. Antigen specificity is unknown. The sample originates from a study of response to subunit inactivated influenza vaccine. Study-level results: New T cells are recruited in small numbers by each seasonal influenza vaccination, according to the authors' suggestion.

This CDR3 comprises 12 residues. V lost 4 bases, J lost 0 bases, and 7 bases lay in between. Germline V lookup: CDR1 SQVTM, CDR2 ANQGSEA. One entry per CDR3 protein results from TCRdb running MiXCR on the RT-PCR reads. The sample includes 430,000 or so distinct CDR3 sequences, approximately 11% of them seen just once. The chain uses TRBV29-1 and TRBJ2-7; D unresolved. The specimen was PBMCs from blood, collected about 40 days after vaccination. This TCR came from a man between 50 and 59 years old who received an inactivated influenza vaccine. CDR3 coding DNA: TGCAGCGTTGCTCCAAGCTCCTACGAGCAGTACTTC. The encoded protein is CSVAPSSYEQYF.